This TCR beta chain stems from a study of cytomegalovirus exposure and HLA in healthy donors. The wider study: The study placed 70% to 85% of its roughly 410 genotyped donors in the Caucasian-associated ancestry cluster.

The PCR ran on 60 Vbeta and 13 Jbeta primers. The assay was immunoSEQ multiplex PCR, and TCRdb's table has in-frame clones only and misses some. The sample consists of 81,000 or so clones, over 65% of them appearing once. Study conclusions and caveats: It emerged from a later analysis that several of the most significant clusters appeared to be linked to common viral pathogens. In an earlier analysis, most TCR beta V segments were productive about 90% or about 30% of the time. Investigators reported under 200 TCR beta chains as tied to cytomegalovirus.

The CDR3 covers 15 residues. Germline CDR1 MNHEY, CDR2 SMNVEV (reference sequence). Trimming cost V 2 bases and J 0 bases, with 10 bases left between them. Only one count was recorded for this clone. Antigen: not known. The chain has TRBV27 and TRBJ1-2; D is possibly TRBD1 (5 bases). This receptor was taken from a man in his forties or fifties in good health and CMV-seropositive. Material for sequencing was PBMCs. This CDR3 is CASSLRQGTNYGYTF. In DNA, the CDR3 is TGTGCCAGCAGTTTACGGCAGGGAACTAACTATGGCTACACCTTC.